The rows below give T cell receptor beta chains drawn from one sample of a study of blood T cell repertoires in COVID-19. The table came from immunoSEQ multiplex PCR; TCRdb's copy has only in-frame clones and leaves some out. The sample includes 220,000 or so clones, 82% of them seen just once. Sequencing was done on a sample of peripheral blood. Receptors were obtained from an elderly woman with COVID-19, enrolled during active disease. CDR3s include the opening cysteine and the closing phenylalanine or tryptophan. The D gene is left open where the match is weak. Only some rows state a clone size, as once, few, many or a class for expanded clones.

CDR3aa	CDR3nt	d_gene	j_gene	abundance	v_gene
CASSPISSSYEQYF	TGTGCCAGCAGCCCGATATCTAGCTCCTACGAGCAGTACTTC	NA	TRBJ2-7	NA	TRBV5-6
CASRPTGLPNTGELFF	TGTGCCAGCAGACCGACAGGGCTACCGAACACCGGGGAGCTGTTTTTT	TRBD1	TRBJ2-2	NA	TRBV28
CAHQAASEKLFF	TGCGCCCACCAAGCGGCCTCAGAAAAACTGTTTTTT	NA	TRBJ1-4	NA	TRBV5-1
CASSLRRGNTEAFF	TGTGCCAGCAGCTTACGAAGGGGAAACACTGAAGCTTTCTTT	NA	TRBJ1-1	NA	TRBV7-2
CVIGGRYGYTF	TGTGTAATCGGGGGAAGGTATGGCTACACCTTC	NA	TRBJ1-2	NA	TRBV28
CASSPRTGRAGELFF	TGCGCCAGCAGCCCCCGCACAGGAAGGGCCGGGGAGCTGTTTTTT	NA	TRBJ2-2	NA	TRBV4-3
CASSPRGASGELFF	TGTGCCAGCAGCCCACGGGGGGCTTCCGGGGAGCTGTTTTTT	NA	TRBJ2-2	NA	TRBV9
CASSPSPSGADTQYF	TGCGCCAGCAGCCCATCCCCTAGCGGGGCGGATACGCAGTATTTT	TRBD2	TRBJ2-3	NA	TRBV5-1
CASSYAGYGYTF	TGTGCCAGCAGTTACGCGGGTTATGGCTACACCTTC	NA	TRBJ1-2	few	TRBV6-5
CASSLKFQGTYEQYF	TGTGCCAGCAGTCTCAAATTCCAGGGGACCTACGAGCAGTACTTC	NA	TRBJ2-7	NA	TRBV27
CASRTGVGNTIYF	TGTGCCAGCAGGACAGGGGTTGGAAACACCATATATTTT	TRBD1	TRBJ1-3	NA	TRBV6-5
CASSRTGEGEETQYF	TGTGCCAGCAGCCGGACAGGGGAAGGGGAAGAGACCCAGTACTTC	TRBD1	TRBJ2-5	NA	TRBV11-3
CAWSGLNYNEQFF	TGTGCCTGGAGTGGGCTCAATTACAATGAGCAGTTCTTC	NA	TRBJ2-1	once	TRBV30
CASSQELAVYEQYF	TGTGCCAGCAGCCAAGAACTAGCGGTCTACGAGCAGTACTTC	TRBD2	TRBJ2-7	NA	TRBV3-1/TRBV3-2
CASSQIRGGEQYF	TGTGCCAGCAGCCAAATTAGAGGCGGCGAGCAGTACTTC	NA	TRBJ2-7	NA	TRBV3-1/TRBV3-2
CASSSTVNYGYTF	TGCGCCAGCAGCTCGACAGTCAACTATGGCTACACCTTC	NA	TRBJ1-2	NA	TRBV5-1
CASSPRGAYEQYF	TGTGCCAGCTCACCACGCGGGGCCTACGAGCAGTACTTC	NA	TRBJ2-7	NA	TRBV18